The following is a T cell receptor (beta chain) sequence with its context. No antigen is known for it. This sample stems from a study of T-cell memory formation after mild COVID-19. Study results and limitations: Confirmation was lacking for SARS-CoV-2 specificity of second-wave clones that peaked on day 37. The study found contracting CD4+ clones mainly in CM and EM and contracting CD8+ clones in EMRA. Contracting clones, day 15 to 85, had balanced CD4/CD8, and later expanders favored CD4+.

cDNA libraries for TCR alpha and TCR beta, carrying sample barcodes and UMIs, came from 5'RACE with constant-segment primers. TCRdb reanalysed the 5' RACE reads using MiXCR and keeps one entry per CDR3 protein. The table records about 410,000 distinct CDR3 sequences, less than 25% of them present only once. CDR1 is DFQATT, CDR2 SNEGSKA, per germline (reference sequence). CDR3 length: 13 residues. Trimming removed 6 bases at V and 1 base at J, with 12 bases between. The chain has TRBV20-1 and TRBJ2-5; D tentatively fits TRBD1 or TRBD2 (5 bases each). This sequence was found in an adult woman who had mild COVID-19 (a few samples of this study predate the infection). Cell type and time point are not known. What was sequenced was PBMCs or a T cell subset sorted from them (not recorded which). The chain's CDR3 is CSAEGSVQETQYF. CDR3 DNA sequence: TGCAGTGCCGAGGGGAGTGTCCAAGAGACCCAGTACTTC.